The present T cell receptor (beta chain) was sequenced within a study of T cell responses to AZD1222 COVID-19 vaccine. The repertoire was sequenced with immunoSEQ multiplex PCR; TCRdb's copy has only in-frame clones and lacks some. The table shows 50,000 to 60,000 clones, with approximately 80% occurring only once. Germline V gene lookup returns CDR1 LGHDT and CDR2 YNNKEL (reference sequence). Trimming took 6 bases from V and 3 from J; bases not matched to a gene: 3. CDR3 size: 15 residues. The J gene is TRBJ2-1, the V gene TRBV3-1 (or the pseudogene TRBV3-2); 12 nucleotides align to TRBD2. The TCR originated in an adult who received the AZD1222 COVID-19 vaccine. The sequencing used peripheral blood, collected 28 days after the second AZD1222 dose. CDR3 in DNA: TGTGCCAGCAGTCTAGCGGGGGGGCTCTACAATGAGCAGTTCTTC. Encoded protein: CASSLAGGLYNEQFF.